These 28 T cell receptor beta chains share one sample of origin, sequenced in a study of neurological immune-mediated disorders. Each CDR3 protein is one row after TCRdb ran MiXCR on the 5' RACE reads. The table has approximately 85,000 distinct CDR3 sequences, around 13% seen once. Documented time point: longitudinal time-point 2. The sequenced sample was PBMCs. The receptors were sampled from a female donor with HTLV-1-associated myelopathy (HAM/TSP).

This clonotype has at least ten counts. The chain recombines TRBV6-5 with TRBJ2-1, with D tentatively TRBD1 or TRBD2 (6 bases each). V lost 4 bases to trimming and J lost 5 bases, with 9 bases between them. The CDR3 spans 13 residues. CDR1 and CDR2 from the germline V gene are MNHEY and SVGAGI. Written as DNA, the CDR3 is TGTGCCAGCAGTTCCGGGGGCCACAATGAGCAGTTCTTC. This translates into CASSSGGHNEQFF.

This clonotype appeared many times. The chain employs TRBV20-1 and TRBJ2-2; D is perhaps TRBD1 or TRBD2 (7 bases each). In germline, CDR1 is DFQATT, CDR2 SNEGSKA (reference sequence). Trimming took off 3 bases at V and 6 bases at J, with 14 bases between the two ends. The CDR3 is 14 amino acids. For the CDR3, the DNA is TGCAGTGCTAGTTTTCAGGGGGGGTCCGGGGAGCTGTTTTTT. This codes for CSASFQGGSGELFF.

The chain employs TRBV11-2 and TRBJ1-1; maybe TRBD1 (6 bases). The ends were cut back, 1 base at V and 4 bases at J, with 13 bases in the middle. Germline V CDR1 and CDR2: SGHAT, FQNNGV. This CDR3 region has 15 residues. The CDR3 DNA reads TGTGCCAGCAGCTTAGCGGGGGGGCGAAGCACTGAAGCTTTCTTT. This translates into CASSLAGGRSTEAFF.

Worth noting for this clonotype: Possible read error: a much larger clone is one base away. The V gene is TRBV5-5, the J gene TRBJ1-5; D is undetermined. This CDR3 is 13 amino acids long. Germline V lookup: CDR1 SGHKS, CDR2 YYEKEE (reference sequence). DNA for the CDR3: TGTGTCAGCAGCTTGGGAATCAATCAGCCCCAGCATTTT. It translates to CVSSLGINQPQHF. Full variable domain (rest looked up from reference TRBV5-5 and TRBJ1-5): DAGVTQSPTHLIKTRGQQVTLRCSPISGHKSVSWYQQVLGQGPQFIFQYYEKEERGRGNFPDRFSARQFPNYSSELNVNALLLGDSALYLCVSSLGINQPQHFGDGTRLSIL.

In regard to this clonotype: Possible read error: a much larger clone is one base away. The rearrangement uses TRBV5-1 and TRBJ2-3; tentatively, D is TRBD1 (6 bases). The germline gives CDR1 SGHRS, CDR2 YFSETQ. V was trimmed by 5 bases and J by 6 bases, leaving 16 bases between them. The CDR3 covers 14 residues. CDR3 DNA sequence: TGCGCCAGCAGAAAGGGGGACCCTACGGATACGCAGTATTTT. Its translation is CASRKGDPTDTQYF.

The gene calls are TRBV20-1 and TRBJ2-7; TRBD2 is a possible D gene (6 bases). The ends were cut back, 6 bases at V and 7 bases at J, with 19 bases in the middle. Germline values: CDR1 DFQATT, CDR2 SNEGSKA (reference sequence). The CDR3 sequence is 13 residues long. Here the CDR3 DNA reads TGCAGTGCACCTGTTACGCGGGGTGGTGAGCAGTACTTC. It codes for CSAPVTRGGEQYF.

This clonotype was seen ten or more times. The genes are TRBV25-1 and TRBJ2-7; 7 bases are shared with TRBD1. The germline gives CDR1 MGHDK, CDR2 SYGVNS. V lost 4 bases and J lost 5; bases outside the gene matches: 8. CDR3 length: 14 residues. The DNA for the CDR3 is TGTGCCAGCAGTGGACAGGGAAGGTCCCACGAGCAGTACTTC. Encoded protein: CASSGQGRSHEQYF.

This clonotype was picked up many times. The chain couples TRBV6-4 to TRBJ2-1; D remains ambiguous. The CDR3 contains 12 residues. V was shortened by 2 bases and J by 5 bases, with 4 bases between the two germline ends. The germline gives CDR1 MRHNA, CDR2 SNTAGT. The CDR3 is CASSDGNNEQFF. The CDR3 DNA is TGTGCCAGCAGTGACGGCAACAATGAGCAGTTCTTC.

V usage is TRBV6-1 and J usage is TRBJ1-2; D remains ambiguous. Between the trimmed V and J ends, which lost 0 bases and 5 bases, there was a span of 13 bases. Germline lookup yields CDR1 MNHNS and CDR2 SASEGT. The CDR3 extends over 15 amino acids. The CDR3 DNA follows: TGTGCCAGCAGTGAAGCATTTAGGCAGCAATATGGCTACACCTTC. It yields the protein CASSEAFRQQYGYTF.

This clonotype was picked up many times. The chain joins TRBV27 to TRBJ1-1; no clear D gene. Germline V gives CDR1 MNHEY, CDR2 SMNVEV (reference sequence). This CDR3 comprises 13 residues. V lost 3 bases and J 3 bases, leaving 8 bases between the germline ends. The CDR3 region is CASSLNGDTEAFF. The CDR3 DNA reads as TGTGCCAGCAGTTTGAACGGGGACACTGAAGCTTTCTTT.

This clonotype was picked up many times. The J gene is TRBJ2-3, the V gene TRBV7-2; D may be TRBD2 (6 bases). Germline V CDR1 and CDR2: SGHTA, FQGNSA. V was clipped by 3 bases and J by 4 bases, with 20 bases between them. CDR3 length equals 17 residues. Here the CDR3 reads CASSFRSGEFSSDTQYF. The CDR3 bases are TGTGCCAGCAGCTTCCGGTCGGGGGAATTTAGCTCAGATACGCAGTATTTT.

This clonotype was counted a few times. V gene TRBV20-1 combines with J gene TRBJ1-2; D call uncertain. V was pared by 0 bases and J by 3 bases, with 8 bases between. The CDR3 contains 13 residues. From germline, CDR1 is DFQATT and CDR2 SNEGSKA (reference sequence). The CDR3 nucleotides read TGCAGTGCTAGAGAAGTGGGTCACTATGGCTACACCTTC. Encoded protein: CSAREVGHYGYTF.

By share of the sample, this clonotype is medium-sized. The V gene is TRBV4-3, the J gene TRBJ1-2; D gene unclear. The CDR3 totals 15 residues. The ends were cut back, 1 base at V and 2 bases at J, with 11 bases in the middle. Germline V gene sequence: CDR1 LGHNA, CDR2 YSLEER. In DNA, the CDR3 is TGCGCCAGCAGCCAAGGGCTTGCGGCCAACTATGGCTACACCTTC. It yields the protein CASSQGLAANYGYTF.

Ten or more counts support this clonotype. The chain combines TRBV15 with TRBJ2-2; unclear D gene. V dropped 3 bases and J dropped 3 bases, with 8 bases sitting between them. CDR1 is LNHNV and CDR2 is YYDKDF in the germline V gene (reference sequence). The CDR3 consists of 14 residues. The CDR3, as DNA: TGTGCCACCAGCAGGGGAAGGGACACCGGGGAGCTGTTTTTT. Its protein product is CATSRGRDTGELFF.

There are many counts of this clonotype. This chain links TRBV6-5 with TRBJ2-3; 10 bases are a match to TRBD2. Losses at the gene ends were 1 base for V and 8 bases for J; bases not matched to a gene: 6. This CDR3 is built from 15 residues. Germline CDR1 and CDR2: MNHEY and SVGAGI. The CDR3 coding sequence is TGTGCCAGCAGTTACTTCCTAGCGGGGGCCGGTACGCAGTATTTT. It is translated as CASSYFLAGAGTQYF.

With respect to this clonotype: A junction end diverges from the germline sequence, so it may reflect a read error. The rearrangement uses TRBV7-2 and TRBJ2-1; 8 nucleotides match TRBD2. This CDR3 region has 17 residues. The germline CDR1 and CDR2 sequences are SGHTA and FQGNSA. CDR3 amino acids: CAGSFRAGEATYNEQFF. The CDR3 DNA reads TGTGCCGGCAGCTTTCGAGCGGGGGAAGCAACCTACAATGAGCAGTTCTTC.

This clonotype was observed many times. In DNA form, the CDR3 reads TGTGCCAGCAAGACAGAAAACATTCAGTACTTC. This gives the protein CASKTENIQYF. The chain has TRBV2 and TRBJ2-4, with D maybe TRBD1 (5 bases). The germline gives CDR1 SNHLY, CDR2 FYNNEI. V gave up 7 bases and J gave up 5 bases, with 6 bases separating them. There are 11 residues in the CDR3. The full variable domain, its missing parts supplied by reference TRBV2 and TRBJ2-4, is EPEVTQTPSHQVTQMGQEVILRCVPISNHLYFYWYRQILGQKVEFLVSFYNNEISEKSEIFDDQFSVERPDGSNFTLKIRSTKLEDSAMYFCASKTENIQYFGAGTRLSVL.

This clonotype was counted at least ten times. The chain is built from TRBV5-1 and TRBJ1-4; D is perhaps TRBD1 (6 bases). The CDR3 runs 15 residues. CDR1 SGHRS and CDR2 YFSETQ come from the germline V gene. V shed 4 bases and J shed 7 bases, with 17 bases lying between them. CDR3 protein: CASSGQGGSGEKLFF. The CDR3 DNA is TGCGCCAGCAGCGGCCAAGGGGGTTCGGGTGAAAAACTGTTTTTT. The full variable domain, completed using reference TRBV5-1 and TRBJ1-4, is KAGVTQTPRYLIKTRGQQVTLSCSPISGHRSVSWYQQTPGQGLQFLFEYFSETQRNKGNFPGRFSGRQFSNSRSEMNVSTLELGDSALYLCASSGQGGSGEKLFFGSGTQLSVL.

This clonotype was counted ten times or more. The chain joins TRBV5-1 to TRBJ2-2; no firm D call. The CDR3 sequence is 14 residues long. Germline loops: CDR1 SGHRS, CDR2 YFSETQ. Trimming took 0 bases from V and 6 from J, leaving 9 bases between them. CDR3 region: CASSLGDRAGELFF. CDR3 coding DNA: TGCGCCAGCAGCTTGGGGGATCGGGCCGGGGAGCTGTTTTTT.

This clonotype was counted ten times or more. The chain uses TRBV20-1 and TRBJ2-7; D is perhaps TRBD2 (6 bases). Germline V gene data show CDR1 as DFQATT and CDR2 as SNEGSKA (reference sequence). Between the trimmed V and J ends, which lost 4 bases and 4 bases, there was a span of 11 bases. The CDR3 is 12 residues long. In DNA, the CDR3 is TGCAGTGCTAAACGGGGGTTGTACGAGCAGTACTTC. It encodes CSAKRGLYEQYF.

For this clonotype: At one end, the junction sequence differs from germline, possibly due to a read error. The chain carries TRBV5-1 and TRBJ2-3; possibly TRBD2 for D (6 bases). The CDR3 loop spans 14 amino acids. CDR1 is SGHRS and CDR2 is YFSETQ in the germline V gene. CDR3 sequence: CASRLAGSTDTQYF. The DNA for the CDR3 is TGCGCCAGCAGATTGGCGGGGAGCACAGATACGCAGTATTTT.

This clonotype was seen repeatedly, ten times or more. CDR3 DNA: TGCGCCAGCAGCCAAGATTGGGCAGATACGCAGTATTTT. Encoded protein: CASSQDWADTQYF. The genes are TRBV4-1 and TRBJ2-3; no firm D call. The germline gives CDR1 MGHRA, CDR2 YSYEKL. The CDR3 covers 13 residues. Between the trimmed V and J ends, which lost 0 bases and 4 bases, there was a span of 5 bases.

This clonotype was counted at least ten times. The chain joins TRBV30 to TRBJ2-3, with a possible D match to TRBD2 (7 bases). CDR3 length: 14 residues. Germline CDR1 is GTSNPN and CDR2 is SVGIG (reference sequence). V was pared by 1 base and J by 6 bases, with 14 bases between. The CDR3 spells CAWSGRGALDTQYF. The CDR3 coding sequence is TGTGCCTGGAGTGGCCGGGGGGCGCTGGATACGCAGTATTTT. The full variable domain, completed using reference TRBV30 and TRBJ2-3, is SQTIHQWPATLVQPVGSPLSLECTVEGTSNPNLYWYRQAAGRGLQLLFYSVGIGQISSEVPQNLSASRPQDRQFILSSKKLLLSDSGFYLCAWSGRGALDTQYFGPGTRLTVL.

This clonotype was seen repeatedly, ten times or more. The rearrangement joins TRBV9 to TRBJ2-3, with 10 bases fitting TRBD1. The CDR3 contains 16 residues. After removal of 3 bases from V and 6 bases from J, the junction contained 10 bases not matched to a gene. Germline V gene sequence: CDR1 SGDLS, CDR2 YYNGEE. This chain's CDR3 is CASSAAGQGMSDTQYF. For the CDR3, the DNA is TGTGCCAGCAGCGCCGCGGGACAGGGGATGTCGGATACGCAGTATTTT.

Ten or more counts support this clonotype. The gene calls are TRBV5-1 and TRBJ2-7; 8 bases line up with TRBD1. Trimming cost V 3 bases and J 1 base; bases outside gene matches: 6. This CDR3 has 15 amino acids. Germline V gives CDR1 SGHRS, CDR2 YFSETQ. The CDR3 bases are TGCGCCAGCAGCTCGACAGGGGTGGGATCCTACGAGCAGTACTTC. Residues: CASSSTGVGSYEQYF.

This clonotype was found many times. The genes are TRBV6-2 or TRBV6-3 and TRBJ2-1; 9 bases fit TRBD2. V shed 8 bases and J 5 bases; nucleotides not matched to a gene: 10. CDR1 and CDR2 (germline): MNHEY, SVGEGT. This CDR3 has 15 residues. In nucleotides, the CDR3 is TGTGCCAGCGCGGCGGGAGGGGGGGGCCACAATGAGCAGTTCTTC. Translated: CASAAGGGGHNEQFF.

Ten or more counts support this clonotype. The rearrangement joins TRBV5-1 to TRBJ1-1; D gene uncertain. Trimming removed 3 bases from V and 4 bases from J, with 13 bases in between. From germline, CDR1 is SGHRS and CDR2 YFSETQ. The CDR3 length is 14 residues. The CDR3 DNA reads as TGCGCCAGCAGCTCGGCGGGCCCGTTCACTGAAGCTTTCTTT. Amino acid sequence: CASSSAGPFTEAFF. Using reference TRBV5-1 and TRBJ1-1 for the parts outside the CDR3, the full variable domain is KAGVTQTPRYLIKTRGQQVTLSCSPISGHRSVSWYQQTPGQGLQFLFEYFSETQRNKGNFPGRFSGRQFSNSRSEMNVSTLELGDSALYLCASSSAGPFTEAFFGQGTRLTVV.

Many counts were recorded for this clonotype. The rearrangement uses TRBV11-2 and TRBJ2-7; D might be TRBD1 or TRBD2, each matching 5 bases. This CDR3 comprises 13 residues. V dropped 1 base and J dropped 10 bases, with 14 bases sitting between them. CDR1 and CDR2 from the germline V gene are SGHAT and FQNNGV. DNA of the CDR3: TGTGCCAGCAGCTTAGCGGGACCCCAGTACCAGTACTTC. Its protein product is CASSLAGPQYQYF.